Below, 16 T cell receptor beta chains from the same sample are listed, as sequenced in a study of blood T cell repertoires in COVID-19. The data were produced by immunoSEQ multiplex PCR, yet TCRdb's version contains in-frame clones alone and is incomplete. Altogether approximately 130,000 clones are present, more than 80% being singletons, with the ten largest covering approximately 4.3%. Sequenced sample: peripheral blood. These receptors all stem from a human donor in a cohort sampled during active COVID-19.

This clone was counted ten times or more. The V call is TRBV14, the J call TRBJ2-5, with D uncertain. The V gene lost 3 bases and the J gene lost 4 bases, with 3 bases spanning the gap. CDR3 length equals 11 residues. Germline V gene lookup returns CDR1 SGHDN and CDR2 FVKESK. CDR3 DNA: TGTGCCAGCAGCCACTCAGAGACCCAGTACTTC. Its protein product is CASSHSETQYF.

The rearrangement uses TRBV14 and TRBJ2-5; D might be TRBD1 (6 bases). The germline V gene has CDR1 SGHDN and CDR2 FVKESK. This CDR3 has 14 residues. Trimming stripped 2 bases from V and 5 bases from J, with 12 bases between. CDR3 residues: CASSQTGYPETQYF. CDR3 bases: TGTGCCAGCAGCCAAACAGGGTATCCGGAGACCCAGTACTTC. Looking up the rest from reference TRBV14 and TRBJ2-5 gives the full variable domain: EAGVTQFPSHSVIEKGQTVTLRCDPISGHDNLYWYRRVMGKEIKFLLHFVKESKQDESGMPNNRFLAERTGGTYSTLKVQPAELEDSGVYFCASSQTGYPETQYFGPGTRLLVL.

This sequence joins TRBV25-1 and TRBJ1-2; tentative D call: TRBD1 (5 bases). The CDR3 is 16 residues long. In germline, CDR1 is MGHDK, CDR2 SYGVNS. V was pared by 6 bases and J by 2 bases, with 19 bases between. CDR3 nucleotides: TGTGCCAGCAGCCCGGTGGGGGGTTCGGGGAACTATGGCTACACCTTC. As protein: CASSPVGGSGNYGYTF.

V gene TRBV27 combines with J gene TRBJ1-1; no clear D gene. The length of the CDR3 is 13 residues. The ends were cut back, 4 bases at V and 6 bases at J, with 12 bases in the middle. Germline V CDR1 and CDR2: MNHEY, SMNVEV (reference sequence). This CDR3 is CASSSTPRSEAFF. CDR3 bases: TGTGCCAGCAGTTCTACCCCCCGCTCTGAAGCTTTCTTT.

The V and J genes are TRBV11-3 and TRBJ2-5; D is perhaps TRBD1 (7 bases). The V gene lost 5 bases and the J gene lost 5 bases, with 15 bases spanning the gap. CDR3 length: 14 residues. Germline V gene lookup returns CDR1 SGHNT and CDR2 YENEEA. CDR3 sequence: CASSRLSGGETQYF. For the CDR3, the DNA is TGTGCCAGCAGCCGCCTTTCAGGGGGGGAGACCCAGTACTTC.

The chain recombines TRBV12-3 or TRBV12-4 with TRBJ2-1; D is unclear. Between the trimmed V and J ends, which lost 6 bases and 8 bases, there was a span of 8 bases. This CDR3 has 11 residues. In DNA, the CDR3 is TGTGCCAGCAGCGCTATCCATGAGCAGTTCTTC. Its translation: CASSAIHEQFF.

The V gene is TRBV6-6, the J gene TRBJ2-6, with TRBD2 as a possible D gene (5 bases). The CDR3 loop spans 14 amino acids. V was trimmed by 9 bases and J by 3 bases, leaving 12 bases between them. Germline V gene lookup returns CDR1 MNHNY and CDR2 SVGAGI (reference sequence). CDR3 sequence reads: CASSTGYGANVLTF. CDR3 nucleotide sequence: TGTGCCAGTTCGACGGGGTATGGGGCCAACGTCCTGACTTTC.

The chain recombines TRBV2 with TRBJ2-4; no firm D call. There are 16 residues in the CDR3. V was pared by 6 bases and J by 1 base, with 16 bases between. Germline V CDR1 and CDR2: SNHLY, FYNNEI. CDR3 DNA sequence: TGTGCCAGCAGAGCTACCCTAGTTGGGGCCAAAAACATTCAGTACTTC. Amino acid sequence: CASRATLVGAKNIQYF.

The rearrangement uses TRBV14 and TRBJ2-2; 8 bases fit TRBD2. Per the germline V gene, CDR1 is SGHDN and CDR2 is FVKESK. This CDR3 is built from 17 residues. J lost 2 bases, V lost 4 bases, and 9 bases had no gene match. CDR3 residues: CASSRAPLAVNTGELFF. The CDR3 DNA sequence: TGTGCCAGCAGCCGAGCCCCACTAGCGGTAAACACCGGGGAGCTGTTTTTT.

The genes are TRBV7-3 and TRBJ1-2, with D perhaps matching TRBD1 (5 bases). Per the germline V gene, CDR1 is SGHTA and CDR2 is FQGTGA. Between the trimmed V and J ends, which lost 2 bases and 0 bases, there was a span of 7 bases. The CDR3 totals 14 residues. This CDR3 reads CASSLDSANYGYTF. In DNA, the CDR3 is TGTGCCAGCAGCTTAGACAGCGCTAACTATGGCTACACCTTC.

The chain uses TRBV18 and TRBJ2-7, with 8 bases identical to TRBD1. The J segment lost 1 base and the V segment lost 3 bases, leaving 2 bases of the junction unmatched. Germline V gives CDR1 KGHSH, CDR2 LQKENI. The CDR3 extends over 14 amino acids. CDR3 region: CASSPNRGSYEQYV. The CDR3 nucleotides read TGTGCCAGCTCACCGAACAGGGGGTCCTACGAGCAGTACGTC.

The gene calls are TRBV4-3 and TRBJ2-1; TRBD2 is a possible D gene (6 bases). CDR1 is LGHNA, CDR2 YSLEER, per germline. The CDR3 length is 15 residues. The V end lost 1 base, the J end lost 4 bases, and 11 bases lay between the germline ends. As DNA, the CDR3 is TGCGCCAGCAGCCAAGGGGGAGGAGGGTACAATGAGCAGTTCTTC. Protein product: CASSQGGGGYNEQFF.

This chain uses TRBV5-1 with TRBJ2-7, with D unresolved. CDR1 and CDR2 (germline): SGHRS, YFSETQ. Trimming removed 0 bases from V and 2 bases from J, with 9 bases in between. CDR3 length equals 14 residues. CDR3 coding DNA: TGCGCCAGCAGCTTGGGGGCGCTAACCTACGAGCAGTACTTC. This encodes CASSLGALTYEQYF.

Turning to this clone: Other DNA sequences from this sample encode an identical CDR3 as well. This chain uses TRBV9 with TRBJ2-3; the D is unclear. V lost 1 base and J 1 base, leaving 4 bases between the germline ends. Germline CDR1 SGDLS, CDR2 YYNGEE. This CDR3 spans 13 amino acids. The CDR3 coding sequence is TGTGCCAGCAGCGTATCGGGCACAGATACGCAGTATTTT. This sequence encodes CASSVSGTDTQYF.

The V call is TRBV29-1, the J call TRBJ2-2; 8 positions match TRBD2. The CDR3 sequence is 13 residues long. The J segment lost 3 bases and the V segment lost 7 bases, leaving 4 bases of the junction unmatched. Germline-derived CDR1 and CDR2 are SQVTM and ANQGSEA. CDR3 in DNA: TGCAGCGCTGGGACTAGTTACACCGGGGAGCTGTTTTTT. Protein product: CSAGTSYTGELFF.

V usage is TRBV6-5 and J usage is TRBJ2-2; D possibly corresponds to TRBD2 (5 bases). Trimming removed 2 bases at V and 3 bases at J, with 13 bases between. The CDR3 has 16 amino acids. From germline, CDR1 is MNHEY and CDR2 SVGAGI. The DNA of the CDR3 is TGTGCCAGCAGTTACGGAGCGGCAGGAGACACCGGGGAGCTGTTTTTT. Its protein is CASSYGAAGDTGELFF.